The 7 T cell receptor beta chains below come from one sample, sequenced in a study of T cells in Graves' hyperthyroidism and ophthalmopathy. Amplification of TCR beta CDR3 regions was performed using RNA transcripts as template. An initial round of RT-PCR targeting the TCR CDR3 relied on the HTBI primer set. One entry per CDR3 protein, called by TCRdb with MiXCR from the multiplex PCR reads. The repertoire consists of about 98,000 distinct CDR3 sequences, with 35% to 50% occurring once and the leading ten covering about 9.4%. Sequenced material: peripheral blood or thyroid tissue (not recorded which). These TCRs come from a woman in her thirties with Graves' hyperthyroidism.

This clonotype was detected ten times or more. The gene calls are TRBV9 and TRBJ2-2; TRBD1 matches 9 bases. The CDR3 sequence is 14 residues long. V shed 7 bases, J shed 0 bases, and the junction held 1 base outside the gene matches. In germline, CDR1 is SGDLS, CDR2 YYNGEE. The CDR3 region has the DNA TGTGCCAGCCGGGACAGGGCGAACACCGGGGAGCTGTTTTTT. It codes for CASRDRANTGELFF.

This clonotype was detected many times. This chain's CDR3 is CAYSDLGEQYF. The CDR3 DNA reads as TGTGCTTACTCGGATTTAGGTGAGCAGTACTTC. The chain is built from TRBV2 and TRBJ2-7; D call uncertain. CDR1 and CDR2 from the germline V gene are SNHLY and FYNNEI. This CDR3 comprises 11 residues.

In its sample, this clonotype was seen many times. The rearrangement joins TRBV5-6 to TRBJ1-5; the D gene is possibly TRBD1 (6 bases). The germline gives CDR1 SGHDT, CDR2 YYEEEE. The CDR3 spans 16 residues. The ends were cut back, 3 bases at V and 0 bases at J, with 13 bases in the middle. The CDR3 DNA is TGTGCCAGCAGCTCAAGGGGGTACTATAGCAATCAGCCCCAGCATTTT. Protein product: CASSSRGYYSNQPQHF.

The chain uses TRBV7-3 and TRBJ2-7; 10 bases agree with TRBD1. CDR1 and CDR2 from the germline V gene are SGHTA and FQGTGA. The CDR3 spans 13 residues. V lost 6 bases, J lost 6 bases, and 5 bases stayed unmatched. CDR3 coding DNA: TGTGCCAGCAGTGGCAGGACAGGGGGCGAGCAGTACTTC. Amino acid sequence: CASSGRTGGEQYF.

The table lists this clonotype with many counts. J is TRBJ2-7 and V is TRBV28; 8 bases line up with TRBD2. Trimming took 4 bases from V and 3 from J; bases not matched to a gene: 14. The CDR3 runs to 17 residues. Per germline, CDR1 MDHEN and CDR2 SYDVKM. CDR3 sequence: CASSSISGRGVGYEQYF. The CDR3 DNA is TGTGCCAGCAGTTCGATCAGCGGGAGAGGGGTTGGCTACGAGCAGTACTTC. Full variable domain (rest looked up from reference TRBV28 and TRBJ2-7): DVKVTQSSRYLVKRTGEKVFLECVQDMDHENMFWYRQDPGLGLRLIYFSYDVKMKEKGDIPEGYSVSREKKERFSLILESASTNQTSMYLCASSSISGRGVGYEQYFGPGTRLTVT.

This clonotype was found many times. This chain links TRBV10-2 with TRBJ2-2; 7 nucleotides line up with TRBD1. The V gene's germline CDR1 is WSHSY and CDR2 SAAADI. Germline trimming cut 8 bases from V and 3 bases from J; bases unmatched to any gene: 3. This CDR3 has 13 amino acids. DNA of the CDR3: TGCGCCAGCTTTGGGACAGACACCGGGGAGCTGTTTTTT. This translates into CASFGTDTGELFF.

The V and J genes are TRBV15 and TRBJ2-5; D is perhaps TRBD1 or TRBD2 (5 bases each). The CDR3 runs to 17 residues. V was pared by 3 bases and J by 2 bases, with 19 bases between. Germline CDR1 and CDR2: LNHNV and YYDKDF (reference sequence). DNA for the CDR3: TGTGCCACCAGCAGCATAGGACTGGGGCTACCACAAGAGACCCAGTACTTC. This gives the protein CATSSIGLGLPQETQYF.